This T cell receptor beta chain was captured by sequencing in a study of cytomegalovirus exposure and HLA in healthy donors. For the study at large: Prior work identified 117 million unique TCR beta sequences in some 200 million T cells. Study conclusions and caveats: Equally common other TCR beta chains were less clonally expanded than HLA-associated ones, a later analysis found. In a later analysis, the majority of CMV-associated beta chains seemingly showed HLA restriction.

The primer mix had 60 Vbeta and 13 Jbeta primers. Sequenced by immunoSEQ multiplex PCR; TCRdb stores in-frame clones only, minus some. This sample yields about 180,000 clones, of which approximately 84% are seen a single time; 4.8% belongs to the top ten. Unrecorded immune exposure was likely among donors, who were nominally healthy when sampled. CDR3 length: 15 residues. Per germline, CDR1 MNHNY and CDR2 SVGAGI (reference sequence). With 6 bases removed from V and 4 bases from J, the gap between germline ends came to 18 bases. Concerning this clone: The antigen remains unidentified.

This rearrangement joins TRBV6-6 to TRBJ2-5; possibly TRBD2 for D (5 bases). The sample consisted of PBMCs. This TCR was sampled from a girl aged 10 to 17 in good health and CMV-seropositive. CDR3 coding DNA: TGTGCCAGCAGCCCCCGGGGTGAGGGCGGAGAGACCCAGTACTTC. It is translated as CASSPRGEGGETQYF.